The T cell receptor (beta chain) under discussion was sequenced for a study of T cell changes during pregnancy in multiple sclerosis. This clone was detected only once. The CDR3 loop spans 15 amino acids. Germline V gene data show CDR1 as MNHNS and CDR2 as SASEGT. The ends were cut back, 4 bases at V and 1 base at J, with 14 bases in the middle. TCRdb's copy holds only in-frame clones and misses some; the assay was immunoSEQ multiplex PCR. The repertoire has around 100,000 clones, 75% to 95% of them found once; the top ten carry about 2.9%. The clonotype originates from a female donor with multiple sclerosis, enrolled in a pregnancy study. Sequenced here: peripheral blood, sampled in the second trimester of pregnancy. The V call is TRBV6-1, the J call TRBJ2-7; D might be TRBD1 (5 bases). CDR3 amino acids: CASSGFDSISYEQYF. CDR3 in DNA: TGTGCCAGCAGTGGTTTTGACAGTATATCCTACGAGCAGTACTTC.